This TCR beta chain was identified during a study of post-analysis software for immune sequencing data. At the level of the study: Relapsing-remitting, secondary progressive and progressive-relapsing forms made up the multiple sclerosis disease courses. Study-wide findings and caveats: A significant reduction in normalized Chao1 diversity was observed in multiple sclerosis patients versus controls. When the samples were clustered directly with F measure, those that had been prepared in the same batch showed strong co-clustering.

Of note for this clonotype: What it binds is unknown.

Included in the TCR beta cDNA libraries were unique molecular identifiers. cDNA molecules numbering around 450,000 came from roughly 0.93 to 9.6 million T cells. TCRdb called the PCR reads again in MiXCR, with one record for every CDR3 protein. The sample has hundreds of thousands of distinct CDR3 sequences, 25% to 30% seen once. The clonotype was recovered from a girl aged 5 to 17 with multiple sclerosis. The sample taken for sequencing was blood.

CDR3 amino acids: CASKSAFIRTGELFF. Written as DNA, the CDR3 is TGTGCCAGCAAATCGGCTTTCATAAGAACCGGGGAGCTGTTTTTT. The chain joins TRBV12-3 or TRBV12-4 to TRBJ2-2; D is unclear. The CDR3 is 15 amino acids. The V and J ends lost 7 bases and 5 bases respectively, with 17 bases between them.